This is a list of T cell receptor beta chains from one sample in a study of T cell repertoires in cytomegalovirus infection. TCRdb processed the reads anew with MiXCR; each CDR3 protein has one entry. The repertoire holds about 440,000 distinct CDR3 sequences, roughly 30% seen once, with roughly 15% in the top ten. The sample consisted of PBMCs. Source of these receptors: a human donor in good health (CMV status not recorded). Some clones in this sample may be carry-over from other donors' samples. Both conserved end residues are part of each CDR3. Each record gives: clone size, J gene, D gene, V gene, CDR3 DNA, CDR3 protein. The D gene is left open where the match is weak. Clone size appears in some rows only: once, few, many, or a class for an expanded clone.

size: NA; J: TRBJ1-3; D: NA; V: TRBV7-6; DNA: TGTGCCAGCAGCTTTACACAGTACAACTCTGGAAACACCATATATTTT; CDR3: CASSFTQYNSGNTIYF
size: few; J: TRBJ2-3; D: TRBD2; V: TRBV2; DNA: TGTGCCAGCAGTCCGGGACTAGCGGCCACAGATACGCAGTATTTT; CDR3: CASSPGLAATDTQYF
size: many; J: TRBJ2-7; D: NA; V: TRBV7-8; DNA: TGTGCCAGCAGCTCCTCCCCGTTGGGGCACCGCTCCTACGAGCAGTACTTC; CDR3: CASSSSPLGHRSYEQYF
size: NA; J: TRBJ1-2; D: TRBD1; V: TRBV6-2/TRBV6-3; DNA: TGTGCCAGCAAGCAGGGGGCCCCGAGTGGCTACACCTTC; CDR3: CASKQGAPSGYTF
size: NA; J: TRBJ2-1; D: TRBD2; V: TRBV6-2/TRBV6-3; DNA: TGTGCCAGCACGGGCGGGGGGGGGTCCTACAATGAGCAGTTCTTC; CDR3: CASTGGGGSYNEQFF
size: few; J: TRBJ1-1; D: TRBD1; V: TRBV7-9; DNA: TGTGCCAGCAGCTTAAAGGGACAGGGCAACACTGAAGCTTTCTTT; CDR3: CASSLKGQGNTEAFF
size: few; J: TRBJ2-5; D: NA; V: TRBV29-1; DNA: TGCAGCGTTGAAGGGTCCCCTGACGGGGAGACCCAGTACTTC; CDR3: CSVEGSPDGETQYF
size: few; J: TRBJ1-5; D: NA; V: TRBV6-1; DNA: TGTGCCAGCAGTGAAGCGGGGCCCAATCAGCCCCAGCATTTT; CDR3: CASSEAGPNQPQHF
size: few; J: TRBJ2-2; D: NA; V: TRBV6-5; DNA: TGTGCCAGCAGTTCGCTGGGGCTGAACACCGGGGAGCTGTTTTTT; CDR3: CASSSLGLNTGELFF
size: few; J: TRBJ2-3; D: NA; V: TRBV11-2; DNA: TGTGCCAGCAGCTCCAAGTTAGCAGATACGCAGTATTTT; CDR3: CASSSKLADTQYF
size: NA; J: TRBJ1-6; D: NA; V: TRBV7-9; DNA: TGTTCCAGCAGCTCCGGACCAAATTCACCCCTACACTTT; CDR3: CSSSSGPNSPLHF
size: few; J: TRBJ2-3; D: NA; V: TRBV7-9; DNA: TGTGCCAGCAGCTGGGGACGGGGGGCTCTTGCAGATACGCAGTATTTT; CDR3: CASSWGRGALADTQYF
size: NA; J: TRBJ2-7; D: TRBD1; V: TRBV12-3/TRBV12-4; DNA: TGTGCCAGCAGTCTCCAGGCAGGGGGCGCGTTCGAGCAGTACTTC; CDR3: CASSLQAGGAFEQYF
size: few; J: TRBJ2-2; D: NA; V: TRBV11-2; DNA: TGTGCCAGCAGCGTCCCCGGGGGTGTGTACACCGGGGAGCTGTTTTTT; CDR3: CASSVPGGVYTGELFF
size: NA; J: TRBJ1-5; D: TRBD1; V: TRBV20-1; DNA: TGCAGTGCTTCAACAGGGGTGGATAGCAATCAGCCCCAGCATTTT; CDR3: CSASTGVDSNQPQHF
size: NA; J: TRBJ2-5; D: TRBD2; V: TRBV6-2/TRBV6-3; DNA: TGTGCCAGCAGTTATCTGGGGGGCGGGGGGGAGACCCAGTACTTC; CDR3: CASSYLGGGGETQYF
size: NA; J: TRBJ2-5; D: TRBD1; V: TRBV5-6; DNA: TGTGCCAGCAGCTCAGGACAGGGGGGGACAGAGACCCAGTACTTC; CDR3: CASSSGQGGTETQYF
size: few; J: TRBJ2-1; D: TRBD2; V: TRBV19; DNA: TGTGCCAGTAGTAGCGGGGGGGCCGGAGCCGATGAGCAGTTCTTC; CDR3: CASSSGGAGADEQFF
size: NA; J: TRBJ2-1; D: NA; V: TRBV11-2; DNA: TGTGCCAGCAGCCCCGGTCTAGGGAACACGGAGCAGTTCTTC; CDR3: CASSPGLGNTEQFF
size: NA; J: TRBJ1-1; D: NA; V: TRBV4-2; DNA: TGTGCCAGCACCCCCCGGGCAGGGGACATCACGGAAGCTTTATTT; CDR3: CASTPRAGDITEALF
size: many; J: TRBJ2-7; D: TRBD2; V: TRBV28; DNA: TGTGCCAGCAGGGAACGGCCGGGACTAGCGGATCTTGGGGAGTACTTC; CDR3: CASRERPGLADLGEYF
size: NA; J: TRBJ1-4; D: NA; V: TRBV7-9; DNA: TGTGCCAGCAGTCCCGATTTAAATGAAAAACTGTTTTTT; CDR3: CASSPDLNEKLFF
size: few; J: TRBJ1-2; D: NA; V: TRBV28; DNA: TGTGCCAGCAGAAAGCGAGGGGGAGCACAAAACTATGGCTACACCTTC; CDR3: CASRKRGGAQNYGYTF
size: NA; J: TRBJ1-2; D: NA; V: TRBV19; DNA: TGTGCCAGTAGTTTCCAGACTGATTATGGCTACACCTTC; CDR3: CASSFQTDYGYTF
size: NA; J: TRBJ1-3; D: TRBD1; V: TRBV28; DNA: TGTGCCAGCACCACCGGGACAGGGGATGGAAACACCATATATTTT; CDR3: CASTTGTGDGNTIYF
size: NA; J: TRBJ1-6; D: TRBD1; V: TRBV11-2; DNA: TGTGCCAGCAGCTTAGCAGCGGACAGGGGGGGTTCCTATAATTCACCCCTCCACTTT; CDR3: CASSLAADRGGSYNSPLHF
size: NA; J: TRBJ2-2; D: TRBD2; V: TRBV12-3/TRBV12-4; DNA: TGTGCCAGCAGTCACCTCGGGCTAGCGGGGGGAAACACCGGGGAGCTGTTTTTT; CDR3: CASSHLGLAGGNTGELFF
size: NA; J: TRBJ1-1; D: NA; V: TRBV11-2; DNA: TGTGCAAGCAGCCTGTTTAGGGACACTGAAGCTTGCTTT; CDR3: CASSLFRDTEACF
size: NA; J: TRBJ1-2; D: NA; V: TRBV7-8; DNA: TGTGCCAGCAGCTTACTCTCGGGGTTTGGCTACACCTTC; CDR3: CASSLLSGFGYTF
size: many; J: TRBJ2-3; D: NA; V: TRBV6-1; DNA: TGTGCCAGCAGTGATGGGACGGGGAAAGGTACGCAGTATTTT; CDR3: CASSDGTGKGTQYF
size: NA; J: TRBJ1-5; D: NA; V: TRBV20-1; DNA: TGCAGTGCTAGAGATCAGGCGGGCAGGACCCAGCTAATCGGGAGTCAGCCCCAGCATTTT; CDR3: CSARDQAGRTQLIGSQPQHF
size: NA; J: TRBJ1-5; D: NA; V: TRBV19; DNA: TGTGCCAGTAGTATAACCCGGGATAGCAATCAGCCCCAGCATTTT; CDR3: CASSITRDSNQPQHF
size: NA; J: TRBJ1-4; D: NA; V: TRBV4-1; DNA: TGCGCCAGCAGCCAAGTTATCTCGGAAAAACTGTTTTTT; CDR3: CASSQVISEKLFF
size: few; J: TRBJ1-2; D: NA; V: TRBV12-3/TRBV12-4; DNA: TGTGCCAGCAGTTTAGGTCCTGGCTACACCTTC; CDR3: CASSLGPGYTF
size: few; J: TRBJ2-2; D: TRBD2; V: TRBV11-2; DNA: TGTGCCAGCAGCCCATCGCGTAGCGGGGGCAACACCGGGGAGCTGTTTTTT; CDR3: CASSPSRSGGNTGELFF
size: NA; J: TRBJ1-2; D: NA; V: TRBV11-2; DNA: TGTGCCAGCAGCTTCGACGGTATATCCGGTGGCTACACCTTC; CDR3: CASSFDGISGGYTF
size: NA; J: TRBJ1-2; D: TRBD1; V: TRBV5-4; DNA: TGTGCCAGCAGCTTGAGTGGGACAGGGATTTACTATGGCTACACCTTC; CDR3: CASSLSGTGIYYGYTF
size: NA; J: TRBJ2-7; D: TRBD1; V: TRBV7-6; DNA: TGTGCCAGCAGCCAACGAGACAGGGTCCACGAGCAGTACTTC; CDR3: CASSQRDRVHEQYF
size: NA; J: TRBJ2-2; D: TRBD1; V: TRBV19; DNA: TGTGCCAGTAGTATCCCTCAGACAGGGGATACCGGGGAGCTGTTTTTT; CDR3: CASSIPQTGDTGELFF
size: few; J: TRBJ1-5; D: NA; V: TRBV19; DNA: TGTGCCAGTAGTTATGGGCCAAATCAGCCCCAGCATTTT; CDR3: CASSYGPNQPQHF
size: few; J: TRBJ1-5; D: NA; V: TRBV4-2; DNA: TGTGCCAGCAGCCCAACAGGGACCCATCAGCCCCAGCATTTT; CDR3: CASSPTGTHQPQHF
size: many; J: TRBJ1-6; D: NA; V: TRBV6-1; DNA: TGTGCCAGCAAAAACCATAACGCGGTCCGGAATTCACCCCTCCACTTT; CDR3: CASKNHNAVRNSPLHF
size: few; J: TRBJ1-5; D: NA; V: TRBV3-1; DNA: TGTGCCAGCAGCCAAGATTGGGGGAGTCAGCCCCAGCATTTT; CDR3: CASSQDWGSQPQHF
size: NA; J: TRBJ2-3; D: TRBD1; V: TRBV14; DNA: TGTGCCAGCAGCCAACAAACAGGGGCGGCAGATACGCAGTATTTT; CDR3: CASSQQTGAADTQYF
size: many; J: TRBJ2-7; D: NA; V: TRBV7-2; DNA: TGTGCCAGCAGCCGCGGACAGCCCTACGAGCAGTACTTC; CDR3: CASSRGQPYEQYF